The 29 T cell receptor beta chains in this list originate from one sample, sequenced in a study of blood T cell repertoires in COVID-19. Libraries were prepared by immunoSEQ multiplex PCR; TCRdb keeps only in-frame clonotypes and omits some of them. In the table there are about 150,000 clones, around 91% of which are singletons. Sequenced: peripheral blood. These TCRs come from a woman in her fifties or sixties with active COVID-19.

This clone was counted a few times. The chain is built from TRBV30 and TRBJ2-4; D may be TRBD1 (6 bases). Per the germline V gene, CDR1 is GTSNPN and CDR2 is SVGIG (reference sequence). The V end lost 3 bases, the J end lost 0 bases, and 12 bases lay between the germline ends. The CDR3 is 15 residues long. CDR3 in DNA: TGTGCCTGGAGCGGGACACTACTAGCCAAAAACATTCAGTACTTC. As protein: CAWSGTLLAKNIQYF.

This chain joins TRBV5-1 and TRBJ1-5; maybe TRBD1 (5 bases). The V end was cut by 4 bases, the J end by 2 bases, with 10 bases between. The CDR3 is 14 amino acids. Germline CDR1 and CDR2: SGHRS and YFSETQ. CDR3 DNA: TGCGCCAGCAGCCCCGACAGTGGCAATCAGCCCCAGCATTTT. Its translation is CASSPDSGNQPQHF.

This chain uses TRBV9 with TRBJ1-1, with D unclear. The CDR3 length is 13 residues. The germline V gene encodes CDR1 SGDLS and CDR2 YYNGEE. V was shortened by 0 bases and J by 0 bases, with 3 bases between the two germline ends. The CDR3 region has the DNA TGTGCCAGCAGCGTAGACATGAACACTGAAGCTTTCTTT. It is translated as CASSVDMNTEAFF.

The gene calls are TRBV12-5 and TRBJ2-2; TRBD2 is a possible D gene (7 bases). From germline, CDR1 is LGHNT and CDR2 FRNRAP. V was cut by 5 bases and J by 0 bases, with 16 bases left in between. This CDR3 is built from 17 residues. The CDR3 protein is CASGPSGEGANTGELFF. The CDR3, as DNA: TGTGCTAGTGGTCCCTCCGGGGAGGGGGCGAACACCGGGGAGCTGTTTTTT.

The genes are TRBV7-6 and TRBJ2-2; D is uncertain. Trimming left V 4 bases short and J 4 bases short, with 13 bases between. Germline values: CDR1 SGHVS, CDR2 FNYEAQ. The CDR3 runs 15 residues. The chain's CDR3 is CASSSFGGITGELFF. CDR3 DNA: TGTGCCAGCAGCTCCTTTGGCGGAATCACCGGGGAGCTGTTTTTT.

The chain carries TRBV6-5 and TRBJ2-1; D is undetermined. CDR1 MNHEY and CDR2 SVGAGI come from the germline V gene. V shed 0 bases and J shed 10 bases, with 13 bases lying between them. The CDR3 consists of 14 residues. DNA for the CDR3: TGTGCCAGCAGTTACTCGAATCCTAGTAACGAGCAGTTCTTC. Its translation is CASSYSNPSNEQFF.

V and J are TRBV5-5 and TRBJ2-3; TRBD2 agrees at 11 bases. CDR3 length: 16 residues. The germline V gene has CDR1 SGHKS and CDR2 YYEKEE (reference sequence). Unmatched junction bases numbered 6, after V lost 2 bases and J lost 4 bases. DNA for the CDR3: TGTGCCAGCAGCTTAACCGGGACTAGCGGCTCAGATACGCAGTATTTT. It yields the protein CASSLTGTSGSDTQYF.

The sample holds a few counts of this clone. This rearrangement joins TRBV4-1 to TRBJ2-3; possible D gene TRBD2, 5 bases. V lost 2 bases to trimming and J lost 2 bases, with 8 bases between them. Germline CDR1 and CDR2: MGHRA and YSYEKL. The CDR3 spans 14 residues. CDR3 sequence reads: CASSQRLATDTQYF. CDR3 bases: TGCGCCAGCAGCCAACGCCTAGCCACAGATACGCAGTATTTT.

V gene TRBV28 combines with J gene TRBJ2-7; tentative D call: TRBD2 (6 bases). Germline CDR1 reads MDHEN; CDR2 reads SYDVKM. The CDR3 contains 16 residues. V was trimmed by 4 bases and J by 2 bases, leaving 18 bases between them. The CDR3 DNA sequence: TGTGCCAGCAGTTCACCCGGCGGGACTGCCGCCTACGAGCAGTACTTC. Protein sequence: CASSSPGGTAAYEQYF.

V gene TRBV7-9 combines with J gene TRBJ2-3, with 13 bases matching TRBD2. Germline CDR1 reads SEHNR; CDR2 reads FQNEAQ (reference sequence). CDR3 length equals 16 residues. The V and J ends lost 5 bases and 1 base, in that order; junction bases with no gene match: 3. The CDR3 bases are TGTGCCAGCAGCCCGGGGACTAGCGGGGGCACAGATACGCAGTATTTT. This codes for CASSPGTSGGTDTQYF.

The rearrangement uses TRBV28 and TRBJ2-3; D unclear. CDR1 is MDHEN and CDR2 is SYDVKM in the germline V gene. The ends were cut back, 1 base at V and 6 bases at J, with 5 bases in the middle. The CDR3 is 12 amino acids. The CDR3 DNA reads TGTGCCAGCAGTTTATACGAGGATACGCAGTATTTT. Translation gives CASSLYEDTQYF.

V gene TRBV19 combines with J gene TRBJ1-2; 7 positions agree with TRBD1. CDR1 and CDR2 (germline): LNHDA, SQIVND (reference sequence). The trim removed 3 bases at V and 2 bases at J, leaving 6 bases unmatched. CDR3 size: 15 residues. The CDR3 loop reads CASSIRPGGNYGYTF. CDR3 coding DNA: TGTGCCAGTAGTATTCGGCCAGGGGGAAACTATGGCTACACCTTC.

Here the CDR3 DNA reads TGTGCCAGCAGCTGGGCAGCTTCGGCGGGTCAAGAGACCCAGTACTTC. Its translation: CASSWAASAGQETQYF. The chain employs TRBV7-2 and TRBJ2-5; D is perhaps TRBD2 (5 bases). The CDR3 contains 16 residues. CDR1 is SGHTA, CDR2 FQGNSA, per germline. The V end lost 4 bases, the J end lost 2 bases, and 17 bases lay between the germline ends.

V gene TRBV7-2 combines with J gene TRBJ2-7; D possibly corresponds to TRBD2 (6 bases). Germline values: CDR1 SGHTA, CDR2 FQGNSA. This CDR3 spans 13 amino acids. Trimming pared 4 bases from V and 4 bases from J, leaving 11 bases between. The CDR3 loop reads CASSSGGAYEQYF. DNA for the CDR3: TGTGCCAGCAGCTCCGGGGGTGCTTACGAGCAGTACTTC. Full variable domain (remainder filled in from reference TRBV7-2 and TRBJ2-7): GAGVSQSPSNKVTEKGKDVELRCDPISGHTALYWYRQSLGQGLEFLIYFQGNSAPDKSGLPSDRFSAERTGGSVSTLTIQRTQQEDSAVYLCASSSGGAYEQYFGPGTRLTVT.

The chain carries TRBV5-4 and TRBJ2-4, with 7 bases matching TRBD1. Looked up from germline, CDR1 is SGHNT and CDR2 is YYREEE (reference sequence). V was clipped by 0 bases and J by 7 bases; unmatched bases: 7. The CDR3 runs 15 residues. CDR3 sequence reads: CASSLVWKGANIQYF. As DNA, the CDR3 is TGTGCCAGCAGCTTGGTATGGAAGGGGGCGAACATTCAGTACTTC.

This rearrangement joins TRBV7-9 to TRBJ1-5; 8 nucleotides match TRBD1. The CDR3 totals 14 residues. J was trimmed by 12 bases and V by 5 bases; bases with no gene match: 12. Germline V gene data show CDR1 as SEHNR and CDR2 as FQNEAQ (reference sequence). The CDR3 DNA reads TGTGCCAGCAGCGCCCCGGGACAGGTGTGGGTCCAGCATTTT. Translation: CASSAPGQVWVQHF.

The rearrangement uses TRBV29-1 and TRBJ2-7; 16 nucleotides align to TRBD2. Germline V gene lookup returns CDR1 SQVTM and CDR2 ANQGSEA. CDR3 size: 15 residues. Trimming removed 6 bases from V and 4 bases from J; junction bases left unmatched: 6. In DNA form, the CDR3 reads TGCAGCGTGGGACTAGCGGGAGGGCCGGTTTACGAGCAGTACTTC. It translates to CSVGLAGGPVYEQYF.

The rearrangement joins TRBV5-8 to TRBJ2-1; 14 bases align to TRBD2. This CDR3 has 17 residues. Per the germline V gene, CDR1 is SGHTS and CDR2 is YDEGEE. With 0 bases clipped from V and 8 bases from J, the junction kept 7 bases outside the gene matches. The DNA of the CDR3 is TGTGCCAGCAGCTTGGGGGCCTTGACTAGCGGGAGGGATGAGCAGTTCTTC. It is translated as CASSLGALTSGRDEQFF.

V and J are TRBV6-2 or TRBV6-3 and TRBJ1-5; TRBD1 matches 12 bases. CDR3 length: 16 residues. The V and J ends lost 6 bases and 6 bases, in that order; junction bases with no gene match: 9. Germline V CDR1 and CDR2: MNHEY, SVGEGT. The CDR3 DNA follows: TGTGCCAGCAGCCGACGGGACAGGGGGCAGGGTCAGCCCCAGCATTTT. Its protein is CASSRRDRGQGQPQHF.

The rearrangement joins TRBV15 to TRBJ1-3; D uncertain. Germline loops: CDR1 LNHNV, CDR2 YYDKDF (reference sequence). The CDR3 totals 15 residues. Trimming took 2 bases from V and 3 from J, leaving 11 bases between them. The CDR3 DNA follows: TGTGCCACCAGCAGAAATCGCGGGATTGGAAACACCATATATTTT. Translating gives CATSRNRGIGNTIYF.

This chain connects TRBV3-1 (or the pseudogene TRBV3-2) to TRBJ2-7; D gene ambiguous. Trimming removed 4 bases at V and 0 bases at J, with 10 bases between. The CDR3 covers 14 residues. The V gene's germline CDR1 is LGHDT and CDR2 YNNKEL (reference sequence). CDR3 in DNA: TGTGCCAGCAGCCGACTGCCCGACTCCTACGAGCAGTACTTC. This codes for CASSRLPDSYEQYF.

The V and J genes are TRBV5-5 and TRBJ1-4; 8 positions match TRBD1. The V gene's germline CDR1 is SGHKS and CDR2 YYEKEE (reference sequence). The V and J ends lost 0 bases and 4 bases, in that order; junction bases with no gene match: 2. CDR3 length: 15 residues. The CDR3 nucleotides read TGTGCCAGCAGCTTGGGGACAGGGTTTAATGAAAAACTGTTTTTT. Its protein product is CASSLGTGFNEKLFF.

This chain links TRBV28 with TRBJ1-3; the D gene is possibly TRBD1 (6 bases). The ends were cut back, 6 bases at V and 0 bases at J, with 15 bases in the middle. CDR3 size: 16 residues. Germline V CDR1 and CDR2: MDHEN, SYDVKM. The CDR3 spells CASRPRQAFSGNTIYF. Here the CDR3 DNA reads TGTGCCAGCAGGCCGCGACAGGCGTTCTCTGGAAACACCATATATTTT.

The rearrangement joins TRBV18 to TRBJ2-1; the match to TRBD2 covers 12 bases. The CDR3 totals 19 residues. V shed 6 bases, J shed 5 bases, and the junction held 17 bases outside the gene matches. Germline V gene lookup returns CDR1 KGHSH and CDR2 LQKENI. Here the CDR3 reads CASSRAPGLAGNLNNEQFF. CDR3 in DNA: TGTGCCAGCTCTCGAGCCCCGGGACTAGCGGGCAATCTCAACAATGAGCAGTTCTTC.

The chain is built from TRBV7-9 and TRBJ2-7; 8 bases are shared with TRBD1. V gave up 6 bases and J gave up 7 bases; unmatched junction bases: 8. Germline V gene data show CDR1 as SEHNR and CDR2 as FQNEAQ (reference sequence). The length of the CDR3 is 13 residues. The CDR3 coding sequence is TGTGCCAGCAGAAGACAGGGGCCAGGTGAGCAGTACTTC. This sequence encodes CASRRQGPGEQYF. Supplemented by reference TRBV7-9 and TRBJ2-7, the full variable domain reads DTGVSQNPRHKITKRGQNVTFRCDPISEHNRLYWYRQTLGQGPEFLTYFQNEAQLEKSRLLSDRFSAERPKGSFSTLEIQRTEQGDSAMYLCASRRQGPGEQYFGPGTRLTVT.

This clone has only one observation. This chain connects TRBV7-2 to TRBJ2-7; D may be TRBD2 (6 bases). Germline V gives CDR1 SGHTA, CDR2 FQGNSA. The CDR3 is 14 amino acids. V lost 0 bases to trimming and J lost 3 bases, with 9 bases between them. The CDR3 DNA is TGTGCCAGCAGCTTAGCGGGACTTAACTACGAGCAGTACTTC. It is translated as CASSLAGLNYEQYF.

This chain uses TRBV24-1 with TRBJ2-1; D is perhaps TRBD2 (7 bases). Germline V gives CDR1 KGHDR, CDR2 SFDVKD. The germline V and J ends were trimmed by 7 bases and 5 bases, with 11 bases remaining between them. The CDR3 spans 13 residues. This CDR3 is CATREGGDNEQFF. In DNA form, the CDR3 reads TGTGCCACCAGGGAAGGGGGGGACAATGAGCAGTTCTTC.

The chain recombines TRBV7-8 with TRBJ2-2, with unresolved D. The length of the CDR3 is 16 residues. V lost 0 bases, J lost 0 bases, and 8 bases lay in between. Germline V CDR1 and CDR2: SGHVS, FQNEAQ. CDR3 amino acids: CASSLASTANTGELFF. CDR3 bases: TGTGCCAGCAGCTTAGCTAGCACTGCGAACACCGGGGAGCTGTTTTTT.

The chain has TRBV29-1 and TRBJ2-3, with D maybe TRBD2 (5 bases). With 2 bases removed from V and 0 bases from J, the gap between germline ends came to 12 bases. The CDR3 totals 15 residues. The germline gives CDR1 SQVTM, CDR2 ANQGSEA. This chain's CDR3 is CSVESASWSTDTQYF. CDR3 DNA sequence: TGCAGCGTTGAATCCGCTAGCTGGAGCACAGATACGCAGTATTTT.